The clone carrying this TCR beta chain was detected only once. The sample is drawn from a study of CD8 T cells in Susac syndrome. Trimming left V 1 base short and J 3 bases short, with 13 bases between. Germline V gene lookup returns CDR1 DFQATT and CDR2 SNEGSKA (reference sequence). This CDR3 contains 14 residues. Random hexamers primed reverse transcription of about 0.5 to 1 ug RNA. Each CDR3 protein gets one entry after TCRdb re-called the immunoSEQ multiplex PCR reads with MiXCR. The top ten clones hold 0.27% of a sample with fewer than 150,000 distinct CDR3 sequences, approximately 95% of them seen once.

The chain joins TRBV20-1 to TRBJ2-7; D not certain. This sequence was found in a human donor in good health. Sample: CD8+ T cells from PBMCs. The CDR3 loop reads CSARVSRENYEQYF. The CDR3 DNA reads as TGCAGTGCTAGAGTTAGCAGAGAAAACTACGAGCAGTACTTC.